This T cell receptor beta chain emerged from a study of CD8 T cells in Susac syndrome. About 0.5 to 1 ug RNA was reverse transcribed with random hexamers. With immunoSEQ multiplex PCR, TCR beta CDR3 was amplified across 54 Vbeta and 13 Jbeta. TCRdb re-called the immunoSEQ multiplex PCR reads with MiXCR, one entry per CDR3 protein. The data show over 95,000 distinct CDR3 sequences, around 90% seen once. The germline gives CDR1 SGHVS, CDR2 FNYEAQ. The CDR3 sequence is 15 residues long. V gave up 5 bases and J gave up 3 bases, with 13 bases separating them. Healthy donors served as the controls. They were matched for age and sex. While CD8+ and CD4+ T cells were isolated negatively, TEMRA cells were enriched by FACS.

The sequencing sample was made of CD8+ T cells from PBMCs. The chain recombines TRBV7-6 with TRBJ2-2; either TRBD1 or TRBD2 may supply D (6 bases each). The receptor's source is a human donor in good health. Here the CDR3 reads CASSRRGVDTGELFF. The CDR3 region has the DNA TGTGCCAGCAGCCGGAGGGGGGTGGACACCGGGGAGCTGTTTTTT.